The T cell receptor (beta chain) under discussion was sequenced for a study of CD8 T cells in ankylosing spondylitis. This clonotype was seen a handful of times. TCRdb passed the 5' RACE reads through MiXCR, listing each CDR3 protein once. Here the sample spans 25,000 to 35,000 distinct CDR3 sequences, 13% to 15% being singletons. Germline V gene data show CDR1 as MNHEY and CDR2 as SMNVEV (reference sequence). The CDR3 runs to 14 residues. The V and J ends lost 5 bases and 6 bases respectively, with 11 bases between them. This clonotype originated in a male donor with ankylosing spondylitis or in good health (not recorded which). The sequenced sample consisted of blood. J is TRBJ1-6 and V is TRBV27; no firm D call. The CDR3: CASSILNPNSPLHF. The CDR3 bases are TGTGCCAGCAGTATCCTTAATCCTAATTCACCCCTCCACTTT.